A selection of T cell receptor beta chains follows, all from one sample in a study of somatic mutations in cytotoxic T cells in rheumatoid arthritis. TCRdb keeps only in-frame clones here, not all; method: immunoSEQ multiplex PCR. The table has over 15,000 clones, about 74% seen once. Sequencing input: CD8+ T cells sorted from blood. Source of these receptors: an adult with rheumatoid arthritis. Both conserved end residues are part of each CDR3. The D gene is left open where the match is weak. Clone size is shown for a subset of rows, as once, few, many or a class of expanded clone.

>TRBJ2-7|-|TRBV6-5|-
CASSYRGAGYEQYF
TGTGCCAGCAGTTACCGGGGGGCGGGATACGAGCAGTACTTC
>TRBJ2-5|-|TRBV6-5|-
CASSYPSPPGETQYF
TGTGCCAGCAGCTACCCGTCTCCGCCCGGGGAGACCCAGTACTTC
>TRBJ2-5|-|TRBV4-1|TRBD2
CASSQEGGLETQYF
TGCGCCAGCAGCCAAGAGGGAGGGCTAGAGACCCAGTACTTC
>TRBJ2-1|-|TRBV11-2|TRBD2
CASSPWGGGGAGNEQFF
TGTGCCAGCAGCCCCTGGGGCGGCGGGGGGGCGGGCAATGAGCAGTTCTTC
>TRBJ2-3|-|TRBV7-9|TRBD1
CASSPRQGGVEDTQYF
TGTGCCAGCAGCCCAAGACAGGGTGGAGTTGAAGATACGCAGTATTTT
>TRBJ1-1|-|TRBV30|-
CAWNRGGIEAFF
TGTGCCTGGAACAGAGGCGGGATTGAAGCTTTCTTT
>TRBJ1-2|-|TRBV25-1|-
CASSDYSNYGYTF
TGTGCCAGCAGTGACTACAGTAACTATGGCTACACCTTC
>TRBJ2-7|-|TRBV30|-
CAWSFGLYEQYF
TGTGCCTGGAGTTTCGGTCTATACGAGCAGTACTTC
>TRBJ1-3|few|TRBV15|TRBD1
CATSLRQGEGNTIYF
TGTGCCACCAGCCTAAGACAGGGTGAGGGAAACACCATATATTTT
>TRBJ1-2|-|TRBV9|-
CASLSRVYGYTF
TGTGCCAGTTTATCCAGAGTCTATGGCTACACCTTC
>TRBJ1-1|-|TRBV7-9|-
CASSLQGGVVTEAFF
TGTGCCAGCAGCTTACAGGGTGGGGTCGTCACTGAAGCTTTCTTT